Presented here are 19 T cell receptor beta chains from one specimen sequenced in a study of blood T cell repertoires in COVID-19. The repertoire was sequenced with immunoSEQ multiplex PCR; TCRdb's copy has only in-frame clones and lacks some. The sample holds over 55,000 clones; 65% to 85% are singletons and the top ten take roughly 9.3%. The sample comprised peripheral blood. The receptors here all came from a man older than 75 with COVID-19, enrolled during active disease.

In this sample, this clone turned up a few times. The chain recombines TRBV7-2 with TRBJ2-1, with D unclear. Germline CDR1 reads SGHTA; CDR2 reads FQGNSA. Trimming took 5 bases from V and 0 from J, leaving 8 bases between them. The CDR3 is 14 residues long. CDR3: CASSAISSYNEQFF. The CDR3 DNA reads TGTGCCAGCAGCGCAATTAGCTCCTACAATGAGCAGTTCTTC.

This rearrangement joins TRBV29-1 to TRBJ1-1; D is possibly TRBD1 (5 bases). The CDR3 spans 11 residues. CDR1 is SQVTM and CDR2 is ANQGSEA in the germline V gene. The CDR3 DNA reads as TGCAGTGGGGGGATGAACACTGAAGCTTTCTTT. This gives the protein CSGGMNTEAFF. The whole variable domain, remainder taken from reference TRBV29-1 and TRBJ1-1, is SAVISQKPSRDICQRGTSLTIQCQVDSQVTMMFWYRQQPGQSLTLIATANQGSEATYESGFVIDKFPISRPNLTFSTLTVSNMSPEDSSIYLCSGGMNTEAFFGQGTRLTVV.

This clone was recorded only once. The V call is TRBV3-1 (or the pseudogene TRBV3-2), the J call TRBJ1-1; D gene unclear. Germline assignment: CDR1 LGHDT and CDR2 YNNKEL (reference sequence). This CDR3 region has 14 residues. Trimming took off 1 base at V and 1 base at J, with 7 bases between the two ends. The CDR3 DNA is TGTGCCAGCAGCCAAGCCTATGCGAACACTGAAGCTTTCTTT. As protein: CASSQAYANTEAFF.

This chain connects TRBV6-5 to TRBJ1-5; TRBD1 matches at 7 bases. V dropped 7 bases and J dropped 6; count of bases not matched to a gene: 3. This CDR3 spans 12 amino acids. Per germline, CDR1 MNHEY and CDR2 SVGAGI. The CDR3 coding sequence is TGTGCCAGCAAGGGGGCTGGTCAGCCCCAGCATTTT. Encoded protein: CASKGAGQPQHF.

The chain is built from TRBV2 and TRBJ2-7; tentatively, D is TRBD2 (6 bases). Germline V gene lookup returns CDR1 SNHLY and CDR2 FYNNEI. Trimming took 8 bases from V and 5 from J, leaving 22 bases between them. The CDR3 totals 15 residues. The chain's CDR3 is CASRRLGLARDEQYF. CDR3 coding DNA: TGTGCCAGCCGACGTCTTGGGCTAGCGAGGGACGAGCAGTACTTC.

This clone came up a few times. J is TRBJ1-1 and V is TRBV6-5, with D maybe TRBD1 (5 bases). V lost 0 bases, J lost 3 bases, and 11 bases lay in between. Germline assignment: CDR1 MNHEY and CDR2 SVGAGI. The CDR3 has 15 amino acids. The CDR3 sequence is CASSYSHSGDTEAFF. CDR3 DNA sequence: TGTGCCAGCAGTTACTCTCACTCGGGGGACACTGAAGCTTTCTTT.

This clone occurred a few times. The chain combines TRBV7-2 with TRBJ1-5; TRBD1 matches at 8 bases. This CDR3 has 14 residues. V was pared by 5 bases and J by 4 bases, with 4 bases of the junction left unmatched. CDR1 and CDR2 (germline): SGHTA, FQGNSA. This CDR3 reads CASSLTGVNQPQHF. CDR3 bases: TGTGCCAGCAGCCTGACAGGGGTTAATCAGCCCCAGCATTTT.

This clone appeared once. The chain is built from TRBV5-5 and TRBJ2-7; D is possibly TRBD2 (5 bases). CDR3 size: 14 residues. Germline V lookup: CDR1 SGHKS, CDR2 YYEKEE (reference sequence). The ends were cut back, 4 bases at V and 6 bases at J, with 17 bases in the middle. In DNA form, the CDR3 reads TGTGCCAGCAGCCTTCGGACTCCATCCAGCGAGCAGTACTTC. Protein product: CASSLRTPSSEQYF.

The chain employs TRBV10-3 and TRBJ1-2; the match to TRBD1 covers 8 bases. Looked up from germline, CDR1 is ENHRY and CDR2 is SYGVKD. With V trimmed by 10 bases and J by 6 bases, 13 bases remained unmatched. This CDR3 comprises 14 residues. The CDR3 spells CATAKGQAGDGYTF. The CDR3 DNA sequence: TGTGCCACCGCCAAGGGACAGGCCGGCGATGGCTACACCTTC.

The V call is TRBV18, the J call TRBJ1-5; D is perhaps TRBD1 (6 bases). The germline V gene has CDR1 KGHSH and CDR2 LQKENI. With 5 bases removed from V and 4 bases from J, the gap between germline ends came to 12 bases. This CDR3 is 14 amino acids long. The CDR3, as DNA: TGTGCCAGCTCAAAACAGGGTAAGAATCAGCCCCAGCATTTT. It encodes CASSKQGKNQPQHF.

The rearrangement joins TRBV9 to TRBJ1-6, with D possibly matching TRBD1 (6 bases). The V gene lost 4 bases and the J gene lost 6 bases, with 14 bases spanning the gap. The CDR3 runs 15 residues. Germline-derived CDR1 and CDR2 are SGDLS and YYNGEE. CDR3 residues: CASSPRTDFNSPLHF. In DNA, the CDR3 is TGTGCCAGCAGCCCTCGGACAGATTTTAATTCACCCCTCCACTTT.

This chain joins TRBV5-4 and TRBJ1-1; possibly TRBD1 for D (5 bases). The germline V gene has CDR1 SGHNT and CDR2 YYREEE (reference sequence). The CDR3 totals 15 residues. With 0 bases removed from V and 0 bases from J, the gap between germline ends came to 9 bases. The CDR3 loop is CASSLVQGMNTEAFF. CDR3 DNA: TGTGCCAGCAGCTTGGTTCAGGGCATGAACACTGAAGCTTTCTTT.

The rearrangement links TRBV7-6 to TRBJ2-5; 15 nucleotides match TRBD2. V was pared by 4 bases and J by 4 bases, with 1 base of the junction left unmatched. This CDR3 is 15 amino acids long. CDR1 and CDR2 from the germline V gene are SGHVS and FNYEAQ. The CDR3 region has the DNA TGTGCCAGCAGCTCGGGACTAGCGGGGGGAGAGACCCAGTACTTC. Its translation is CASSSGLAGGETQYF.

This chain joins TRBV4-3 and TRBJ2-3, with TRBD2 matching over 7 bases. J gave up 6 bases and V 0 bases, and 15 bases lay outside the gene matches. There are 18 residues in the CDR3. Germline assignment: CDR1 LGHNA and CDR2 YSLEER. CDR3 protein: CASSQDRPGRISFDTQYF. Written as DNA, the CDR3 is TGCGCCAGCAGCCAAGATCGTCCCGGGAGGATTTCGTTTGATACGCAGTATTTT.

This clone has just one count. The CDR3 loop is CASTGSWTGPQYF. The CDR3 nucleotides are TGTGCCAGCACAGGGTCTTGGACAGGCCCTCAGTATTTT. The gene calls are TRBV6-5 and TRBJ2-3; the match to TRBD1 covers 7 bases. Germline V gives CDR1 MNHEY, CDR2 SVGAGI. The J segment lost 12 bases and the V segment lost 7 bases, leaving 13 bases of the junction unmatched. The CDR3 consists of 13 residues.

The V and J genes are TRBV5-1 and TRBJ1-5; the D is unclear. Between the trimmed V and J ends, which lost 4 bases and 5 bases, there was a span of 10 bases. The CDR3 spans 13 residues. Germline CDR1 reads SGHRS; CDR2 reads YFSETQ. CDR3 DNA sequence: TGCGCCAGCAGCCCCTCCGTAGATCAGCCCCAGCATTTT. Translation gives CASSPSVDQPQHF.

The rearrangement links TRBV10-3 to TRBJ2-5, with a possible D match to TRBD2 (6 bases). The CDR3 runs to 15 residues. V was shortened by 2 bases and J by 5 bases, with 15 bases between the two germline ends. Germline-derived CDR1 and CDR2 are ENHRY and SYGVKD. The CDR3 protein is CAISEAPGAGETQYF. CDR3 DNA sequence: TGTGCCATCAGTGAGGCCCCCGGGGCGGGGGAGACCCAGTACTTC.

The DNA of the CDR3 is TGTGCCAGCAGCTTAACCCCAGGCCCAGGCTACGAGCAGTACTTC. Its protein is CASSLTPGPGYEQYF. The chain joins TRBV7-3 to TRBJ2-7; D ambiguous. The V gene lost 0 bases and the J gene lost 3 bases, with 12 bases spanning the gap. The CDR3 is 15 residues long. Per the germline V gene, CDR1 is SGHTA and CDR2 is FQGTGA.

The chain employs TRBV15 and TRBJ2-2, with D possibly TRBD1 on 5 matching bases. This CDR3 has 13 amino acids. Trimming shortened V by 9 bases and J by 7 bases, and 15 bases separated the two germline ends. Germline CDR1 is LNHNV and CDR2 is YYDKDF (reference sequence). CDR3 in amino acids: CATGQGSGGELFF. Written as DNA, the CDR3 is TGTGCCACAGGCCAGGGATCAGGCGGGGAGCTGTTTTTT.